Listed below are T cell receptor beta chains from one sample, sequenced in a study of Ad26.COV2.S vaccination and SARS-CoV-2 variants. Assay: immunoSEQ multiplex PCR; the TCRdb copy retains only in-frame clones and omits some. The sample consists of roughly 380,000 clones, roughly 90% of them appearing once. The specimen comprised peripheral blood, sampled in a trial of Ad26.COV2.S vaccine versus placebo. The receptors originated from a person aged 18-60 years who received the Ad26.COV2.S COVID-19 vaccine or a placebo. The CDR3 runs from the conserved cysteine through the conserved F or W. Each record gives: J gene, V gene, clone size, D gene, CDR3 protein, CDR3 DNA. The D gene is left open where the match is weak. Part of the rows lack a size; the others show once, few, many or a class for expanded clones.

>TRBJ1-1|TRBV3-1/TRBV3-2|.|TRBD1
CASSEHRGRQPEAFF
TGTGCCAGCAGCGAACACAGGGGGCGACAACCTGAAGCTTTCTTT
>TRBJ1-1|TRBV10-3|once|TRBD1
CAISGKQTGGYAEAFF
TGTGCCATCAGTGGGAAACAGACAGGGGGCTATGCTGAAGCTTTCTTT
>TRBJ2-4|TRBV5-3|once|.
CARSLVLAKNIQYF
TGTGCCAGAAGCTTGGTTCTAGCCAAAAACATTCAGTACTTC
>TRBJ1-6|TRBV7-9|.|TRBD1
CASSLDRGNSPLHF
TGTGCCAGCAGCTTAGACAGGGGTAATTCACCCCTCCACTTT
>TRBJ1-2|TRBV12-3/TRBV12-4|.|.
CASSFGGGDGYTF
TGTGCCAGCAGTTTCGGAGGAGGGGATGGCTACACCTTC
>TRBJ2-7|TRBV29-1|.|.
CSVEAPRVISYEQYF
TGCAGCGTTGAAGCTCCCAGGGTCATCTCCTACGAGCAGTACTTC
>TRBJ1-1|TRBV28|.|.
CASSLLPGQNTEAFF
TGTGCCAGCAGTTTACTTCCAGGGCAAAACACTGAAGCTTTCTTT
>TRBJ2-5|TRBV4-1|.|TRBD1
CASSHYGQGRGETQYF
TGCGCCAGCAGCCACTACGGACAGGGGAGGGGAGAGACCCAGTACTTC
>TRBJ1-4|TRBV5-5|.|.
CASSLSRATNEKLFF
TGTGCCAGCAGCTTGTCGCGGGCAACTAATGAAAAACTGTTTTTT
>TRBJ1-2|TRBV2|.|TRBD1
CASSDRDRTNYGYTF
TGTGCCAGCAGCGACCGGGACAGAACTAACTATGGCTACACCTTC